The rows below give T cell receptor beta chains drawn from one sample of a study of technical replicates of blood from several donors. Data came from immunoSEQ multiplex PCR; TCRdb stores just in-frame clones and leaves some out. The sample includes roughly 82,000 clones, just over 95% of them seen just once. The sequenced sample consisted of T cells isolated from PBMCs. The receptors here all came from a human donor in good health. Each CDR3 is given with its conserved first and last residue. The D gene is left open where the match is weak. The size of a clone is reported for some rows only, either as once, few or many, or as a class for expanded clones.

D gene,clone size,J gene,V gene,CDR3 length,CDR3 DNA,CDR3 protein
TRBD1,-,TRBJ2-5,TRBV5-1,14,TGCGCCAGCAGCTTGGGCAGGGGGCAAGAGACCCAGTACTTC,CASSLGRGQETQYF
TRBD1,-,TRBJ2-7,TRBV18,15,TGTGCCAGCTCGGCCGGGACAGGTTTGATCTACGAGCAGTACTTC,CASSAGTGLIYEQYF
TRBD1,-,TRBJ1-5,TRBV6-6,14,TGTGCCAGCAGTGGGACAGCGGGCAATCAGCCCCAGCATTTT,CASSGTAGNQPQHF
TRBD1,-,TRBJ1-1,TRBV30,14,TGTGCCTGGAGTATCGGGGACAGCTACACTGAAGCTTTCTTT,CAWSIGDSYTEAFF
TRBD1,-,TRBJ1-5,TRBV25-1,16,TGTGCCAGAGGGGACAGGGGGGGAGCGGGCAATCAGCCCCAGCATTTT,CARGDRGGAGNQPQHF
-,-,TRBJ1-2,TRBV6-1,13,TGTGCCAGCAGCTACAGGGAAGACTATGGCTACACCTTC,CASSYREDYGYTF
-,once,TRBJ2-1,TRBV7-7,13,TGTGCCAGCAGCTTAAATGGAGACAATGAGCAGTTCTTC,CASSLNGDNEQFF
-,-,TRBJ1-5,TRBV27,15,TGTGCCAGCAGTTTACTGGGGGGTGGTAATCAGCCCCAGCATTTT,CASSLLGGGNQPQHF
-,-,TRBJ2-3,TRBV19,15,TGTGCCAGTAAAACGGGACTTCGGTTCACAGATACGCAGTATTTT,CASKTGLRFTDTQYF
-,-,TRBJ2-5,TRBV30,12,TGTGCCTCGACACCTAACCAAGAGACCCAGTACTTC,CASTPNQETQYF
TRBD1,-,TRBJ1-5,TRBV7-9,17,TGTGCCAGCAGCTTCGGCGGGGACAGCTATAGCAATCAGCCCCAGCATTTT,CASSFGGDSYSNQPQHF
-,-,TRBJ1-1,TRBV4-1,16,TGCGCCAGCAGCCAAGAAGAGGGCTATCTCATCCCTGAAGCTTTCTTT,CASSQEEGYLIPEAFF
-,-,TRBJ1-2,TRBV4-3,14,TGCGCCAGCAGCCCGCTTAACATAAACTATGGCTACACCTTC,CASSPLNINYGYTF
-,-,TRBJ2-7,TRBV19,12,TGTGCCAGTAGTACCGGAGTCTACGAGCAGTACTTC,CASSTGVYEQYF
-,-,TRBJ1-1,TRBV6-1,14,TGTGCCAGCAGTGAAACGTTCGGGGGAACTGAAGCTTTCTTT,CASSETFGGTEAFF
-,-,TRBJ1-5,TRBV7-2,13,TGTGCCAGCAGCTTAGGGTACGGTCAGCCCCAGCATTTT,CASSLGYGQPQHF
-,-,TRBJ2-2,TRBV18,13,TGTGCCAGCTCACCACGAGGAGACGGGGAGCTGTTTTTT,CASSPRGDGELFF
TRBD2,-,TRBJ2-1,TRBV7-2,14,TGTGCCAGCAGACCCATACTAGCGGAGAATGAGCAGTTCTTC,CASRPILAENEQFF
TRBD1,-,TRBJ2-4,TRBV7-6,18,TGTGCCAGCAGCTCCGGGACAGGGGCGATATCGGCCAAAAACATTCAGTACTTC,CASSSGTGAISAKNIQYF
TRBD2,-,TRBJ2-5,TRBV5-1,18,TGCGCCAGCAGCCCCCGGACTAGCGGGGAGGGGTACCAAGAGACCCAGTACTTC,CASSPRTSGEGYQETQYF
-,-,TRBJ1-1,TRBV28,14,TGTGCCAGCAGTCTCTACAGGGAGAACACTGAAGCTTTCTTT,CASSLYRENTEAFF
TRBD1,-,TRBJ2-7,TRBV5-8,14,TGTGCCAGCAGCTTAGGGACAGGGGGCGACGAGCAGTACTTC,CASSLGTGGDEQYF
TRBD1,-,TRBJ2-7,TRBV27,16,TGTGCCAGCAGTAAAACTGGGACAGGGGGCTCCTACGAGCAGTACTTC,CASSKTGTGGSYEQYF
-,-,TRBJ2-7,TRBV19,13,TGTGCCAGTAGTGGCGCACTAGGCTACGAGCAGTACTTC,CASSGALGYEQYF
-,-,TRBJ2-1,TRBV9,15,TGTGCCAGCAGCGAAGATAGCGGTCCCTACAATGAGCAGTTCTTC,CASSEDSGPYNEQFF
TRBD1,-,TRBJ2-7,TRBV7-9,13,TGTGCCAGCGACCAGGGGGCAGGCGACGAGCAGTACTTC,CASDQGAGDEQYF
-,once,TRBJ2-7,TRBV4-2,14,TGTGCCAGCAGCCAGCGGGATGGTCCCTACGAGCAGTACTTC,CASSQRDGPYEQYF
-,-,TRBJ2-7,TRBV9,15,TGTGCCAGCAGCGTGATTGGGAGGATGACTGACGAGCAGTACTTC,CASSVIGRMTDEQYF
-,-,TRBJ1-1,TRBV6-1,11,TGTGCCAGCAGTTTCCGGACAGAAGCTTTCTTT,CASSFRTEAFF
-,-,TRBJ1-1,TRBV11-3,15,TGTGCCAGCAGCTTAGATTTGTTCTGGAACACTGAAGCTTTCTTT,CASSLDLFWNTEAFF
-,-,TRBJ2-2,TRBV6-1,15,TGTGCCAGCAGCCGCTCTGCAGGATCATCCGGGGAGCTGTTTTTT,CASSRSAGSSGELFF
-,once,TRBJ2-7,TRBV13,16,TGTGCCAGCAGCTTCGCGAGCGGAGGGAGAAGCTACGAGCAGTACTTC,CASSFASGGRSYEQYF
TRBD1,-,TRBJ2-1,TRBV19,17,TGTGCCACCCGGGACAGGGGAGCGGGAGCAGCCTACAATGAGCAGTTCTTC,CATRDRGAGAAYNEQFF
TRBD1,once,TRBJ2-7,TRBV5-4,18,TGTGCCAGCAGCGTACCGGGCCCTAGGGACAGGGTTAGAGACGAGCAGTACTTC,CASSVPGPRDRVRDEQYF
TRBD2,-,TRBJ2-1,TRBV7-9,17,TGTGCCAGCAGCTTACGAACGGGACTAGCGGTTATCAATGAGCAGTTCTTC,CASSLRTGLAVINEQFF
TRBD1,-,TRBJ2-5,TRBV5-4,17,TGTGCCAGCAGCACGCCTACGGGACAGGGGGCCCGAGAGACCCAGTACTTC,CASSTPTGQGARETQYF
TRBD2,-,TRBJ2-7,TRBV10-3,17,TGTGCCATCAGTGAGTCCTTGCACGGACTAGCGGCCTACGAGCAGTACTTC,CAISESLHGLAAYEQYF
TRBD1,-,TRBJ2-2,TRBV5-3,15,TGTGCCAGAAGATCTACACAGGGGAAGTGCGGGGAGCTGTTTTTT,CARRSTQGKCGELFF
-,-,TRBJ1-1,TRBV4-3,16,TGCGCCAGCAGCCAAGGTGAGGGTTCCGTGTACGCTGAAGCTTTCTTT,CASSQGEGSVYAEAFF
-,-,TRBJ2-3,TRBV5-1,16,TGCGCCAGTAGCTTGGAGGCAGGCCTGGGCACAGATACGCAGTATTTT,CASSLEAGLGTDTQYF
TRBD1,-,TRBJ1-6,TRBV27,14,TGTGCCAGCACCAAGGGACAGGGAGGATCACCCCTCCACTTT,CASTKGQGGSPLHF
TRBD2,-,TRBJ2-5,TRBV28,17,TGTGCCAGCAGTCCTACTAGCGGGAGCTGGGCAGCAGAGACCCAGTACTTC,CASSPTSGSWAAETQYF
TRBD1,-,TRBJ1-3,TRBV9,15,TGTGCCAGCAGCGTGACAGGGATCACAGGAAACACCATATATTTT,CASSVTGITGNTIYF